Listed below are T cell receptor beta chains from one sample, sequenced in a study of blood T cells in healthy people across ages. TCRdb reprocessed the 5' RACE reads via MiXCR and lists one record per CDR3 protein. The sample lists 980,000 or so distinct CDR3 sequences, 40% to 60% occurring once. The sequencing sample was made of blood. Receptors were obtained from a man aged 30 to 39 in good health. Both conserved end residues are part of each CDR3. The order of the fields is V gene, clone size, D gene, J gene, CDR3 protein, CDR3 DNA. The D gene is left open where the match is weak. Clone size appears in some rows only: once, few, many, or a class for an expanded clone.

>TRBV5-4|-|-|TRBJ2-3
CASSLGLGLNTQYF
TGTGCCAGCAGCTTGGGTCTGGGGCTGAATACGCAGTATTTT
>TRBV7-3|-|TRBD2|TRBJ2-1
CASSPTSEFNEQFF
TGTGCCAGCAGCCCAACTAGCGAGTTCAATGAGCAGTTCTTC
>TRBV7-9|-|TRBD1|TRBJ1-2
CASSRTGGTNYGYTF
TGTGCCAGCAGTCGTACAGGGGGCACAAACTATGGCTACACCTTC
>TRBV12-3/TRBV12-4|few|-|TRBJ2-1
CASSILAQTYNEQFF
TGTGCCAGCAGTATATTAGCGCAGACCTACAATGAGCAGTTCTTC
>TRBV6-1|-|TRBD1|TRBJ2-7
CASSKTSGTGGGYEQYF
TGTGCCAGCAGTAAAACCTCCGGGACAGGGGGCGGGTACGAGCAGTACTTC
>TRBV4-1|-|-|TRBJ2-5
CASSQVGRGSFEETQYF
TGCGCCAGCAGCCAAGTGGGGAGGGGGTCCTTCGAAGAGACCCAGTACTTC
>TRBV12-3/TRBV12-4|-|-|TRBJ1-2
CASSLRGTTLCGYTF
TGTGCCAGCAGTTTACGGGGGACTACCTTGTGCGGCTACACCTTC
>TRBV5-1|-|TRBD1|TRBJ1-5
CASSQGAPDQPQHF
TGCGCCAGCAGTCAGGGGGCGCCGGATCAGCCCCAGCATTTT
>TRBV28|once|-|TRBJ2-3
CASSSPLSTAQYF
TGTGCCAGCAGTTCGCCTCTCTCGACGGCGCAGTATTTT
>TRBV6-2/TRBV6-3|-|-|TRBJ1-2
CASSSSSRRWDGYTF
TGTGCCAGCAGTTCCTCTTCCCGCCGGTGGGATGGCTACACCTTC
>TRBV9|once|-|TRBJ2-7
CASSVGLRPYEQYF
TGTGCCAGCAGCGTGGGCCTCCGTCCCTACGAGCAGTACTTC
>TRBV20-1|-|TRBD1|TRBJ2-1
CSALERTGTVYNEQFF
TGCAGTGCTCTTGAGAGGACCGGGACAGTCTACAATGAGCAGTTCTTC
>TRBV4-1|-|-|TRBJ2-3
CASSQPGAGTDTQYF
TGCGCCAGCAGCCAGCCCGGGGCTGGCACAGATACGCAGTATTTT
>TRBV11-3|-|-|TRBJ2-5
CASSPSDQTQETQYF
TGTGCCAGCAGCCCCAGCGATCAGACCCAAGAGACCCAGTACTTC
>TRBV4-3|-|-|TRBJ2-1
CASSQDRQGHNEQFF
TGCGCCAGCAGCCAAGACAGGCAGGGCCACAATGAGCAGTTCTTC
>TRBV11-1|-|-|TRBJ1-2
CASSLGEEYGYTF
TGTGCCAGCAGCCTAGGGGAAGAGTATGGCTACACCTTC
>TRBV30|-|-|TRBJ1-5
CAWSKLRQPQHF
TGTGCCTGGAGTAAGTTACGACAGCCCCAGCATTTT
>TRBV15|few|TRBD1|TRBJ2-3
CATSRDRQGVTDTQYF
TGTGCCACCAGCAGAGATAGGCAGGGGGTAACAGATACGCAGTATTTT
>TRBV20-1|-|TRBD1|TRBJ2-3
CSARPGQAYF
TGCAGTGCTAGGCCGGGACAGGCGTATTTT
>TRBV3-1|once|-|TRBJ2-3
CASSQGATLTGTQYF
TGTGCCAGCAGCCAAGGGGCGACTCTCACAGGTACGCAGTATTTT
>TRBV15|-|-|TRBJ2-4
CATSTQGNIQYF
TGTGCCACCAGCACTCAAGGAAACATTCAGTACTTC
>TRBV18|-|-|TRBJ2-3
CASSPGSPRDTQYF
TGTGCCAGCTCCCCGGGAAGCCCTCGCGATACGCAGTATTTT
>TRBV7-2|few|TRBD1|TRBJ2-5
CASSGIRGSETQYF
TGTGCCAGCAGCGGGATCAGGGGGTCTGAGACCCAGTACTTC
>TRBV11-2|-|TRBD2|TRBJ2-7
CASSLVLAGDLPYEQYF
TGTGCCAGCAGCTTAGTTCTAGCGGGGGATCTCCCCTACGAGCAGTACTTC
>TRBV10-3|few|TRBD1|TRBJ1-6
CAISEDRVGVPLHF
TGTGCCATCAGTGAAGACAGGGTAGGTGTACCCCTCCACTTT
>TRBV5-1|-|-|TRBJ2-5
CASRHYGQSYQETQYF
TGCGCCAGCAGGCACTACGGACAGAGTTACCAAGAGACCCAGTACTTC
>TRBV9|-|-|TRBJ1-1
CASSVTGGAENTEAFF
TGTGCCAGCAGCGTAACCGGGGGGGCTGAGAACACTGAAGCTTTCTTT
>TRBV4-3|-|-|TRBJ1-4
CASSQDGIPTNEKLFF
TGCGCCAGCAGCCAAGATGGGATCCCAACTAATGAAAAACTGTTTTTT
>TRBV20-1|few|-|TRBJ2-4
CSAPTPGQLRNIQYF
TGCAGTGCGCCGACTCCAGGGCAGCTGAGGAACATTCAGTACTTC
>TRBV6-2/TRBV6-3|few|-|TRBJ2-6
CASSSRTESGANVLTF
TGTGCCAGCAGTTCGCGGACAGAATCTGGGGCCAACGTCCTGACTTTC
>TRBV12-3/TRBV12-4|few|-|TRBJ1-1
CASSLVLDTEAFF
TGTGCCAGCAGTTTAGTTTTGGACACTGAAGCTTTCTTT
>TRBV7-8|-|TRBD1|TRBJ1-5
CASSWNTGGNQPQHF
TGTGCCAGCAGCTGGAACACAGGGGGTAATCAGCCCCAGCATTTT
>TRBV5-1|many|-|TRBJ2-7
CASSLGPNYEQYF
TGTGCCAGCAGCCTGGGACCTAACTACGAGCAGTACTTC
>TRBV13|-|-|TRBJ1-4
CASSERGGRNEKLFF
TGTGCCAGCAGCGAACGAGGGGGGCGGAATGAAAAACTGTTTTTT
>TRBV9|few|TRBD2|TRBJ2-1
CASSAQPGLAHEQFF
TGTGCCAGCAGCGCTCAGCCGGGACTAGCTCATGAGCAGTTCTTC
>TRBV6-1|-|-|TRBJ1-5
CASNQAEPWQPQHF
TGTGCCAGCAACCAGGCGGAACCTTGGCAGCCCCAGCATTTT
>TRBV10-3|-|TRBD1|TRBJ1-5
CAIRDRDSNQPQHF
TGTGCCATCAGGGACAGGGATAGCAATCAGCCCCAGCATTTT
>TRBV21-1|few|-|TRBJ2-5
CASSKALEQPPMFETQYF
TGTGCCAGCAGCAAAGCGCTCGAACAGCCCCCAATGTTTGAGACCCAGTACTTC
>TRBV7-2|-|-|TRBJ2-3
CASSSRLERADTQYF
TGTGCCAGCAGCTCCCGACTAGAGCGCGCAGATACGCAGTATTTT
>TRBV9|-|TRBD1|TRBJ1-2
CASSGTGQTNYGYTF
TGTGCCAGCAGCGGAACGGGACAGACTAACTATGGCTACACCTTC
>TRBV29-1|-|-|TRBJ1-4
CSVEKGGTGKRKLFF
TGCAGCGTTGAAAAGGGAGGGACGGGGAAGCGAAAACTGTTTTTT
>TRBV7-2|-|-|TRBJ2-1
CASSLVWQGGNEQFF
TGTGCCAGCAGCTTAGTATGGCAGGGGGGGAATGAGCAGTTCTTC
>TRBV10-3|-|TRBD1|TRBJ1-1
CAISYATGTGNTEAFF
TGTGCCATCAGCTACGCCACCGGGACAGGGAACACTGAAGCTTTCTTT
>TRBV5-1|few|-|TRBJ2-7
CASSRSGFDEQYF
TGCGCCAGCAGCCGGTCAGGGTTCGACGAGCAGTACTTC
>TRBV7-2|-|-|TRBJ2-5
CASSLGTAVGETQYF
TGTGCCAGCAGCTTAGGGACGGCCGTCGGGGAGACCCAGTACTTC
>TRBV6-5|-|TRBD2|TRBJ2-3
CASSYKGLAGGTDTQYF
TGTGCCAGCAGTTACAAGGGACTAGCGGGGGGCACAGATACGCAGTATTTT
>TRBV28|few|-|TRBJ2-1
CASSGYTEQFF
TGTGCCAGCAGTGGCTACACAGAGCAGTTCTTC
>TRBV5-1|few|-|TRBJ2-5
CASSYGGIQETQYF
TGCGCCAGCAGCTATGGGGGTATCCAAGAGACCCAGTACTTC
>TRBV4-2|-|TRBD1|TRBJ2-5
CASSQDLRQGKETQYF
TGTGCCAGCAGCCAAGACTTACGACAGGGGAAAGAGACCCAGTACTTC
>TRBV4-1|-|TRBD1|TRBJ2-5
CASSQDWGTGGEETQYF
TGCGCCAGCAGCCAAGATTGGGGGACAGGGGGTGAAGAGACCCAGTACTTC
>TRBV11-3|-|-|TRBJ2-1
CASGVKGFYNEQFF
TGTGCCAGCGGCGTAAAAGGCTTTTACAATGAGCAGTTCTTC
>TRBV5-1|-|TRBD2|TRBJ2-1
CASRISGGRESKEQFF
TGCGCCAGCAGAATCAGCGGGGGCAGGGAGAGCAAGGAGCAGTTCTTC
>TRBV2|-|-|TRBJ1-2
CASSESSVYTF
TGTGCCAGCAGTGAATCATCGGTCTACACCTTC
>TRBV24-1|-|TRBD1|TRBJ2-7
CATSDPGQTNSYEQYF
TGTGCCACCAGTGACCCGGGACAGACGAACTCCTACGAGCAGTACTTC
>TRBV20-1|few|-|TRBJ1-2
CSARDGRQVIKGDYGYTF
TGCAGTGCTAGAGATGGCAGACAGGTCATAAAGGGGGACTATGGCTACACCTTC
>TRBV3-1|-|TRBD1|TRBJ1-5
CASSLGTGGQHF
TGTGCCAGCAGCCTGGGGACAGGGGGTCAGCATTTT
>TRBV2|-|-|TRBJ1-4
CASKNREGIEKLFF
TGTGCCAGCAAGAACAGGGAGGGGATTGAAAAACTGTTTTTT
>TRBV9|-|-|TRBJ2-1
CASSVLGNEQFF
TGTGCCAGCAGCGTACTGGGCAATGAGCAGTTCTTC
>TRBV25-1|-|-|TRBJ1-6
CASSDRVGLGFSPLHF
TGTGCCAGCAGTGACCGGGTGGGGCTGGGGTTTTCACCCCTCCACTTT
>TRBV4-1|-|TRBD1|TRBJ2-1
CASSQENRGPKSYEQFF
TGCGCCAGCAGCCAAGAGAACAGGGGACCCAAGTCGTACGAGCAGTTCTTC